This T cell receptor (beta chain) was captured in a study of cytomegalovirus exposure and HLA in healthy donors listed by TCRdb under 2017. Notes on the research overall: An earlier analysis of some 500 of the donors reported 250 to 350 Gb of sequence data and around 120 million unique TCR beta sequences from 150 million to 200 million T cells. An earlier analysis of around 580 of the donors used high-throughput TCR beta sequencing to judge whether each TCR beta V gene segment behaved as functional or pseudogenic. About 300 gigabases of sequencing data and around 88 million unique TCR sequences made up an early release that covered over 550 HLA-typed donors. Donor age, sex, ethnicity and CMV serostatus were collected together with the repertoire data. The study aimed to test whether signatures of past pathogen exposure could be identified by cataloging public T cell receptors. To predict cytomegalovirus infection status, the study combined high-throughput TCR immunosequencing, statistical association of individual TCRs with disease status, and machine learning. In the later analysis, no new phenotypic data were used to find candidate immune exposures; instead, reliance was placed on TCR beta sequences and their occurrence across donors. Several DR-DQ haplotypes were treated as single units for association and clustering because of strong linkage in the cohort. Across around 400 genotyped donors of the cohort, an average of about 200,000 unique TCR beta nucleotide sequences per donor were sequenced, and roughly 17% of those sequences were non-productive. Of the roughly 410 genotyped donors, 80% to 90% were placed in the genetic ancestry cluster associated with self-reported Caucasian donors. Every discovery cohort repertoire had been produced on one sequencing platform. A later genetic analysis took genome-wide SNP genotypes for about 55% of the 666 donors and used that subset as a discovery cohort. In a later analysis, previously published TCR beta repertoires from fewer than 750 donors were re-analyzed and high-resolution HLA genotyping was added so that TCR occurrence patterns could be studied. The T cell repertoires of under 700 subjects were profiled by immunosequencing and related to cytomegalovirus serostatus. HLA typing included class I and class II loci at four-digit resolution. A separate validation cohort of 100 to 150 different subjects was used in addition to the roughly 620-subject first cohort. Typing coverage varied by locus: roughly 620-640 donors for A, B, C, DRB1 and DQB1; roughly 560 for DQA1; about 590 for DPA1; some 470 for DPB1. The paper as a whole reports these results and caveats: Across donors, most TCR sequences were observed very rarely, whereas some public TCRs were present in many individuals. A later analysis associated roughly 17,000 TCR beta sequences with specific HLA alleles at a false discovery rate of 0.05. In both the original and validation cohorts, the classifier was reported to diagnose cytomegalovirus status with high specificity and sensitivity. Several of the top co-occurrence clusters appeared to be linked to parvovirus B19, influenza, CMV and Epstein-Barr virus, according to a later analysis. The only immune exposure information available for the cohort was CMV serostatus. In a later analysis, most CMV-associated TCR beta chains were found to appear HLA-restricted, with HLA associations seemingly driven largely by CMV exposure. A later genetic analysis reported fewer N-insertions in productive TCRs among donors in an Asian-associated ancestry cluster than the roughly 700-donor mean. A group of highly shared sequence variants was considered likely to be a technical artifact of the sequencing pipeline. In vitro tests confirmed that a few of the cytomegalovirus-associated TCR beta chains recognize cytomegalovirus antigens. A later analysis found that HLA-associated TCR beta chains were more clonally expanded and had lower generation probabilities than equally common non-associated chains. An association between a missense DCLRE1C variant and V-gene and J-gene trimming of TCR beta chains was found in a later genetic analysis and replicated in an independent cohort. A later analysis found that TCR association rates varied across HLA loci, with DRB1 alleles showing the most associated TCRs and HLA-C alleles the fewest. In an earlier analysis of more than 500 of the donors, most TCR beta V segments appeared in productive rearrangements about 87% or about 30% of the time, broadly matching IMGT annotations. Because counts were too low, around 18 rarely observed V segments, including chromosome 9 orphons, were left out of the earlier analysis of about 500 of the donors. The study listed 170 or so TCR beta chains as associated with cytomegalovirus. Because some donors lacked HLA typing at each locus, the association tests relied only on the typed subset. Some IMGT-functional V segments, including TRBV6-2 and TRBV6-3, could not be told apart with the 87-base-pair reads, so those segments were excluded. In this cohort, only TCR beta chains were sequenced, and detectable features were limited by the absence of alpha or paired-chain data. The authors suggested that the approach could potentially be generalized to other disease states and immunological phenotypes. Linkage disequilibrium might explain the correlated functional status among segregating V segments, but an unknown experimental factor could not be excluded. Strong co-occurrence of HLA alleles, especially DR and DQ, made assigning TCR associations to individual alleles difficult. A further reported finding was that TCR beta sequences accurately predicted the HLA-A and HLA-B alleles for most subjects in the first cohort. Presence/absence analyses assumed roughly uniform sequencing depth across donors, an assumption that may not hold.

The protocol used for the library was the immunoSEQ multiplex PCR assay. For the multiplex PCR, a mixture combining 60 forward primers for TCR Vbeta segments and 13 reverse primers for TCR Jbeta segments was used. The CDR3 region of rearranged TCR beta genes was amplified from genomic DNA by a multiplex PCR assay. The amplified TCR beta libraries were sequenced on the Illumina HiSeq System as 87-base-pair reads. From the authors' description of their analysis: In a later analysis, roughly 80 million unique TCR beta chains were counted across the 500 to 700 repertoires, and roughly 10 million of these chains were shared by at least two donors. Raw reads were error-corrected and collapsed into unique sequences with a nearest-neighbor algorithm that merged closely related sequences to remove PCR and sequencing errors. Alignment of CDR3 sequences to IMGT reference sequences was used to assign V, D and J gene segments. For a sequence to be retained, a match of at least six nucleotides was required to both a V gene segment and a J gene segment. A rearrangement counted as productive if the CDR3 had no stop codons and remained in frame with V and J, and every other rearrangement counted as non-productive. Following IMGT convention, CDR3 was defined as the stretch from the second conserved V-encoded cysteine to the conserved J-encoded phenylalanine. The earlier analysis of about 590 of the donors excluded sequences that lacked an unambiguous match to a single V gene segment. An earlier analysis of approximately 590 of the donors classified V segments as functional when productive rearrangements were above 56.7% and as segregating when the standard deviation between donors was above 5%. To diagnose cytomegalovirus status from the catalog of TCR beta chain sequences, a statistical classification framework was built. In a later analysis, V and J genes were assigned by comparing TCR nucleotide sequences against IMGT/GENE-DB human TR gene sequences. Using the TCRdist pipeline, a later analysis assigned CDR3 sequences along with most-parsimonious VDJ recombination scenarios. In a later analysis, every TCR beta chain was defined by the combination of its CDR3 amino acid sequence and its V-gene family, and reads without a unique V-gene family were dropped. To address suspected cross-contamination and a sequencing artifact, a later analysis removed under 600 highly shared, low-generation-probability nucleotide sequences. For each public chain, a later analysis derived a clonal expansion index from normalized ranks of inferred template counts within each repertoire. In a later analysis, generation probabilities were computed using a VDJ recombination model fitted to out-of-frame rearrangements, and the results were checked against IGoR. In a later analysis, TCR-TCR, TCR-HLA and TCR-CMV co-occurrence was scored with hypergeometric tests, and a repertoire-size bias correction was applied to TCR pairs. To estimate false discovery rates, a later analysis permuted the HLA or CMV assignments 20 times. In a later analysis, co-occurring TCRs were grouped with DBSCAN, and TCRdist sequence similarity was added when clustering was performed within HLA-allele-positive subsets. Repertoires with fewer than 30,000 or more than 120,000 public chains were left out of co-occurrence clustering, as were five repertoires with anomalous nucleotide sharing. This is the immuneACCESS table as TCRdb keeps it, with only in-frame sequences that have V and J called. A part of the clones is gone; compared with another copy, unresolved V genes explain less than half, and the rest is unexplained. V, J and clone size derive from that table, while D and trimming were established from the DNA sequence. This sample's records show some 120,000 clones. The top ten hold approximately 6.8% of the sample.

The cohort was made up of about 670 healthy bone marrow donors. At the time of sampling, every cohort member was nominally healthy, though immune exposures that went unrecorded were likely present. The donor was CMV seropositive and belonged to the group of around 300 seropositive cohort members. Each donor provided a peripheral blood sample, and peripheral blood mononuclear cells were used for TCR beta sequencing. Genomic DNA was extracted from the blood cell samples with the Qiagen DNeasy Blood Extraction Kit. Worth noting for this clone: Its binding antigen is unknown.

According to the germline V gene (reference sequence), CDR1 reads SEHNR and CDR2 reads FQNEAQ. V trim: 5 bases; J trim: 3 bases; unmatched bases: 9. The CDR3 runs 15 amino acids, cysteine and phenylalanine included. Just the 45-base CDR3 DNA is kept, in frame starting at base 1. What was sequenced was PBMCs. Here the chain combines TRBV7-9 and TRBJ2-7, with TRBD1 identical over 8 junction bases. This receptor was identified in a man aged 40-49 years in good health and CMV-seropositive. The DNA reads as follows: TGTGCCAGCAGCCATCCCCTGGACAGGGACTACGAGCAGTACTTC. It encodes CASSHPLDRDYEQYF.